This TCR beta chain emerged from a study of cytotoxic CD8 clonotypes in ibrutinib-treated CLL. Deletions cut 2 bases from V and 4 bases from J, with 9 bases between. In germline, CDR1 is SQVTM, CDR2 ANQGSEA. This CDR3 is built from 13 residues. Profiling relied on immunoSEQ multiplex PCR, and the TCRdb table lists in-frame clones only, not all of them. The repertoire includes about 140,000 clones, 65% to 85% of them detected once, and approximately 7.6% sits in the top ten. The TCR sequence derives from a human donor with chronic lymphocytic leukemia. The sample was PBMCs, taken after 36 months of ibrutinib treatment. This chain joins TRBV29-1 and TRBJ1-3; tentatively, D is TRBD1 (6 bases). CDR3 loop: CSVETGRGNTIYF. DNA of the CDR3: TGCAGCGTTGAAACAGGGAGGGGAAACACCATATATTTT.